This passage covers 22 T cell receptor beta chains from one sample sequenced in a study of blood T cells in healthy people across ages (dated by TCRdb to 2014 to 2015). Libraries were prepared through 5' RACE. The second PCR ran for roughly 6 to 11 cycles and used a J-beta primer mix along with a sample-barcoded 5' primer. The public reads were reprocessed in TCRdb via fastp at Q25 and MiXCR, keeping in-frame beta chains. A single entry per CDR3 protein holds the most common genes and DNA from its merged rows. The sample table holds around 1,900,000 distinct CDR3 sequences, of which roughly two fifths were seen once. Of the sample, about 23% is held by the ten largest clones. Sequenced: blood. These receptors were collected from a human donor in good health.

The rearrangement uses TRBV16 and TRBJ1-2; D uncertain. The ends were cut back, 2 bases at V and 5 bases at J, with 12 bases in the middle. CDR1 is KGHSY and CDR2 is FQNENV in the germline V gene. CDR3 length: 14 amino acids. This CDR3 is CASSQISPQYGYTF. The DNA of the CDR3 is TGTGCCAGCAGCCAAATTAGCCCACAGTATGGCTACACCTTC.

The chain recombines TRBV7-2 with TRBJ2-5; TRBD1 matches at 7 bases. V was clipped by 6 bases and J by 5 bases; unmatched bases: 6. Per the germline V gene, CDR1 is SGHTA and CDR2 is FQGNSA. The CDR3 has 13 residues. CDR3 amino acids: CASSLDRLETQYF. The CDR3 DNA sequence: TGTGCCAGCAGTTTGGACAGGCTCGAGACCCAGTACTTC.

J is TRBJ2-7 and V is TRBV10-3, with D uncertain. With 3 bases removed from V and 2 bases from J, the gap between germline ends came to 8 bases. The CDR3 is 13 amino acids. Germline V CDR1 and CDR2: ENHRY, SYGVKD. The CDR3 loop reads CAISDSSAYEQYF. The DNA for the CDR3 is TGTGCCATCAGTGACAGTTCTGCCTACGAGCAGTACTTC.

This clonotype was observed a few times. The chain joins TRBV4-3 to TRBJ1-2; D is unclear. The CDR3 loop spans 13 amino acids. Germline V gene sequence: CDR1 LGHNA, CDR2 YSLEER. V gave up 0 bases and J gave up 5 bases, with 7 bases separating them. CDR3 residues: CASSQELPYGYTF. In DNA form, the CDR3 reads TGCGCCAGCAGCCAAGAGTTACCTTATGGCTACACCTTC.

This clonotype has more than one count but fewer than ten. J is TRBJ2-5 and V is TRBV9; 7 bases fit TRBD2. Per the germline V gene, CDR1 is SGDLS and CDR2 is YYNGEE. J lost 2 bases, V lost 0 bases, and 7 bases had no gene match. The CDR3 consists of 16 residues. The CDR3 sequence is CASSVGLAEPQETQYF. The CDR3 DNA reads as TGTGCCAGCAGCGTAGGCCTAGCGGAACCTCAAGAGACCCAGTACTTC.

The chain carries TRBV27 and TRBJ2-5; 9 bases agree with TRBD1. Germline CDR1 and CDR2: MNHEY and SMNVEV (reference sequence). Trimming at V came to 6 bases and at J to 4 bases, leaving 9 bases not matched to a gene. The CDR3 is made up of 15 amino acids. CDR3 sequence (DNA): TGTGCCAGCAGGCCGGGACAGGGCCGTTTAGAGACCCAGTACTTC. Protein: CASRPGQGRLETQYF.

Only a few counts were recorded for this clonotype. The chain combines TRBV7-2 with TRBJ1-4, with TRBD1 identical over 7 bases. Germline CDR1 reads SGHTA; CDR2 reads FQGNSA. The V segment lost 2 bases and the J segment 8 bases; nucleotides outside the gene matches: 8. There are 15 residues in the CDR3. The CDR3 DNA reads as TGTGCCAGCAGCTTACGGGGACAGAGGACCGAAAAACTGTTTTTT. This codes for CASSLRGQRTEKLFF.

The chain recombines TRBV4-3 with TRBJ2-5, with D possibly being TRBD1 or TRBD2 (7 bases each). This CDR3 is 15 amino acids long. The germline V gene has CDR1 LGHNA and CDR2 YSLEER. V was clipped by 3 bases and J by 11 bases, with 22 bases between them. CDR3 amino acids: CASSQTGGQNNEQYF. Written as DNA, the CDR3 is TGCGCCAGCAGCCAGACGGGGGGACAGAACAATGAGCAGTACTTC.

This clonotype was counted between two and nine times. This chain joins TRBV4-3 and TRBJ2-5, with a weak D call TRBD2 (6 bases). The CDR3 spans 14 residues. Germline V gene data show CDR1 as LGHNA and CDR2 as YSLEER. The V end lost 4 bases, the J end lost 5 bases, and 14 bases lay between the germline ends. CDR3 bases: TGCGCCAGCAGCCGCCATCTAGGGAGGGAGACCCAGTACTTC. This codes for CASSRHLGRETQYF.

The V call is TRBV11-2, the J call TRBJ2-1; D could derive from TRBD1 or TRBD2 (5 bases each). The CDR3 covers 16 residues. Deletions cut 5 bases from V and 5 bases from J, with 19 bases between. Germline V gene sequence: CDR1 SGHAT, CDR2 FQNNGV. The CDR3 DNA follows: TGTGCCAGCAGCGGGGGTCGGATTAGGTTCAACAATGAGCAGTTCTTC. Residues: CASSGGRIRFNNEQFF. Full variable domain (remainder filled in from reference TRBV11-2 and TRBJ2-1): EAGVAQSPRYKIIEKRQSVAFWCNPISGHATLYWYQQILGQGPKLLIQFQNNGVVDDSQLPKDRFSAERLKGVDSTLKIQPAKLEDSAVYLCASSGGRIRFNNEQFFGPGTRLTVL.

V usage is TRBV4-3 and J usage is TRBJ1-2, with unresolved D. The CDR3 is 14 residues long. Germline-derived CDR1 and CDR2 are LGHNA and YSLEER. Trimming removed 0 bases from V and 6 bases from J, with 11 bases in between. CDR3 region: CASSQENRLNGYTF. CDR3 in DNA: TGCGCCAGCAGCCAAGAGAACAGACTAAATGGCTACACCTTC.

This clonotype was seen a handful of times. J is TRBJ1-5 and V is TRBV12-3 or TRBV12-4, with TRBD1 identical over 7 bases. The CDR3 consists of 16 residues. The V segment lost 5 bases and the J segment 3 bases; nucleotides outside the gene matches: 10. CDR3 residues: CASSKPGGGPNQPQHF. The CDR3 DNA reads as TGTGCCAGCAGTAAACCCGGAGGGGGCCCCAATCAGCCCCAGCATTTT.

This clonotype was recorded a few times. The J gene is TRBJ2-1, the V gene TRBV4-2; 12 bases match TRBD2. This CDR3 spans 17 amino acids. The V gene's germline CDR1 is LGHNA and CDR2 YNFKEQ. V trimming: 5 bases; J trimming: 2 bases; junction bases outside the gene matches: 7. The CDR3 here is CASSTPSGGAPYNEQFF. The CDR3 DNA follows: TGTGCCAGCAGCACCCCTAGCGGGGGGGCCCCCTACAATGAGCAGTTCTTC.

This clonotype was found many times. V and J are TRBV20-1 and TRBJ2-1, with D perhaps assigned TRBD1 or TRBD2 (5 bases each). In germline, CDR1 is DFQATT, CDR2 SNEGSKA (reference sequence). The CDR3 consists of 16 residues. Trimming left V 1 base short and J 3 bases short, with 16 bases between. CDR3 DNA: TGCAGTGCTAGAGTTCGAGGGACGGGGCACTACAATGAGCAGTTCTTC. This sequence encodes CSARVRGTGHYNEQFF.

The genes are TRBV7-2 and TRBJ1-5; D gene ambiguous. Germline V gene lookup returns CDR1 SGHTA and CDR2 FQGNSA. The CDR3 length is 14 residues. The V gene lost 3 bases and the J gene lost 6 bases, with 12 bases spanning the gap. CDR3 sequence reads: CASSFKVEGQPQHF. The CDR3, as DNA: TGTGCCAGCAGCTTTAAGGTGGAGGGTCAGCCCCAGCATTTT.

This clonotype was detected a few times. This chain links TRBV14 with TRBJ2-3, with D uncertain. Germline CDR1 SGHDN, CDR2 FVKESK. The length of the CDR3 is 14 residues. V lost 1 base, J lost 8 bases, and 13 bases lay in between. DNA for the CDR3: TGTGCCAGCAGCCAAGCGACACATCCAACTACGCAGTATTTT. It encodes CASSQATHPTTQYF.

V usage is TRBV7-9 and J usage is TRBJ2-1, with 10 bases fitting TRBD2. Germline values: CDR1 SEHNR, CDR2 FQNEAQ (reference sequence). Trimming cost V 1 base and J 2 bases; bases outside gene matches: 8. The CDR3 loop spans 18 amino acids. CDR3 amino acids: CASSLVGASGGTYNEQFF. The CDR3 DNA reads as TGTGCCAGCAGCTTAGTTGGGGCTAGCGGGGGCACCTACAATGAGCAGTTCTTC.

V is TRBV15 and J is TRBJ2-3; D remains ambiguous. Trimming removed 3 bases at V and 1 base at J, with 14 bases between. The CDR3 is 16 residues long. CDR1 LNHNV and CDR2 YYDKDF come from the germline V gene (reference sequence). For the CDR3, the DNA is TGTGCCACCAGCAGGGGCGACGCTCGCGGCACAGATACGCAGTATTTT. Its protein is CATSRGDARGTDTQYF.

The gene calls are TRBV5-6 and TRBJ1-1, with 10 positions matching TRBD1. Germline CDR1 and CDR2: SGHDT and YYEEEE. Unmatched junction bases numbered 3, after V lost 0 bases and J lost 7 bases. The CDR3 consists of 14 residues. The CDR3 sequence: CASSLGGQGSEAFF. CDR3 bases: TGTGCCAGCAGCTTGGGGGGACAGGGGAGTGAAGCTTTCTTT.

This chain links TRBV7-2 with TRBJ1-1; D is possibly TRBD1 (6 bases). Germline-derived CDR1 and CDR2 are SGHTA and FQGNSA. CDR3 length: 14 amino acids. V was clipped by 1 base and J by 8 bases, with 14 bases between them. This CDR3 is CASSLVLGGREAFF. In DNA form, the CDR3 reads TGTGCCAGCAGCTTAGTGTTAGGGGGGCGCGAAGCTTTCTTT. The full variable domain, with the rest looked up from reference TRBV7-2 and TRBJ1-1, is GAGVSQSPSNKVTEKGKDVELRCDPISGHTALYWYRQSLGQGLEFLIYFQGNSAPDKSGLPSDRFSAERTGGSVSTLTIQRTQQEDSAVYLCASSLVLGGREAFFGQGTRLTVV.

This clonotype has ten or more counts. This sequence joins TRBV7-9 and TRBJ1-3; D gene ambiguous. V gave up 1 base and J gave up 0 bases, with 4 bases separating them. Germline-derived CDR1 and CDR2 are SEHNR and FQNEAQ (reference sequence). This CDR3 comprises 14 residues. This CDR3 reads CASSLDSSGNTIYF. The DNA for the CDR3 is TGTGCCAGCAGCTTAGACAGCTCTGGAAACACCATATATTTT.

This rearrangement joins TRBV7-2 to TRBJ2-7; 7 bases are a match to TRBD2. CDR3 length equals 14 residues. Losses at the gene ends were 8 bases for V and 3 bases for J; bases not matched to a gene: 10. The germline CDR1 and CDR2 sequences are SGHTA and FQGNSA. This CDR3 is CASRSPGLNYEQYF. The CDR3 nucleotides are TGTGCCAGCCGTTCCCCGGGACTAAACTACGAGCAGTACTTC.